The present TCR beta chain was sequenced within a study of tumor and adjacent non-tumor tissue in lung cancer. TCRbeta libraries were built with three rounds of nested PCR, modified from ARM-PCR. MiXCR was run by TCRdb on the multiplex PCR reads, yielding one entry per CDR3 protein. The sample yields some 100,000 distinct CDR3 sequences, 60% to 80% seen once. This sample's RNA came from whole unsorted tissue. This non-tumor lung sample came from over 3 cm beyond the tumor edge. A word on this clonotype: A clone one base away is much larger, so this may be a read error.

This TCR was recovered from a man aged 30 to 39 with non-small cell lung cancer. The sequenced sample consisted of distant non-tumor lung tissue.

This CDR3 is CASSQDGNSFNEQFF. The CDR3 nucleotides read TGTGCCAGCAGCCAAGATGGTAACTCCTTCAATGAGCAGTTCTTC. The chain recombines TRBV4-2 with TRBJ2-1; D is ambiguous. There are 15 residues in the CDR3. CDR1 LGHNA and CDR2 YNFKEQ come from the germline V gene.